These T cell receptor beta chains were read from a single sample in a study of cytomegalovirus exposure and HLA in healthy donors. The method was immunoSEQ multiplex PCR; TCRdb's version includes in-frame clones alone and lacks a portion of them. The sample has roughly 190,000 clones, 60% to 80% seen once. The sample was PBMCs. The receptors here all came from a woman younger than 45 in good health and CMV-seropositive. Both conserved end residues are part of each CDR3. A D gene is named only where the DNA matches it firmly.

j_gene: TRBJ2-3; d_gene: .; v_gene: TRBV29-1; CDR3aa: CSVLSDYTDTQYF
j_gene: TRBJ2-1; d_gene: TRBD2; v_gene: TRBV10-1; CDR3aa: CAIRWGGASGRARTNTYNEQFF
j_gene: TRBJ2-1; d_gene: .; v_gene: TRBV5-1; CDR3aa: CASSPSYRNEQFF
j_gene: TRBJ2-5; d_gene: TRBD1; v_gene: TRBV29-1; CDR3aa: CSVSPGGQGRTQYF
j_gene: .; d_gene: .; v_gene: TRBV6-1; CDR3aa: CASSEAADTTLAYEQYF
j_gene: TRBJ2-3; d_gene: TRBD1; v_gene: TRBV5-1; CDR3aa: CASSQDRGPDTQYF
j_gene: TRBJ2-7; d_gene: TRBD1; v_gene: TRBV2; CDR3aa: CASTAGQVLYEQYF
j_gene: TRBJ2-5; d_gene: .; v_gene: TRBV7-2; CDR3aa: CASSFSDSETQYF
j_gene: TRBJ2-3; d_gene: TRBD2; v_gene: TRBV13; CDR3aa: CASSASGSTDTQYF
j_gene: TRBJ2-1; d_gene: .; v_gene: TRBV5-1; CDR3aa: CASSLEVRLSSDEQFF
j_gene: TRBJ2-5; d_gene: TRBD2; v_gene: TRBV28; CDR3aa: CASSLGMLAGSQETQYF
j_gene: TRBJ2-2; d_gene: .; v_gene: TRBV5-1; CDR3aa: CASSLSFKLTGELFF
j_gene: TRBJ1-1; d_gene: .; v_gene: TRBV19; CDR3aa: CASSIRGGTAITEAFF
j_gene: TRBJ2-3; d_gene: TRBD2; v_gene: TRBV5-1; CDR3aa: CASSLGASGSTRDTQYF
j_gene: TRBJ2-1; d_gene: TRBD2; v_gene: TRBV28; CDR3aa: CASSLLAGVFGEQFF